These 5 T cell receptor beta chains came from one sample sequenced in a study of cytomegalovirus exposure and HLA in healthy donors. Clones were read by immunoSEQ multiplex PCR, and TCRdb kept only the in-frame ones, dropping some. Of about 110,000 clones in the sample, 70% to 90% are singletons; the top ten hold 3% to 3.5%. Sequenced: PBMCs. The receptors stem from a woman aged 18-30 years in good health and CMV-seronegative.

This sequence joins TRBV5-4 and TRBJ2-1; no definite D call. Germline CDR1 reads SGHNT; CDR2 reads YYREEE (reference sequence). The ends were cut back, 0 bases at V and 0 bases at J, with 7 bases in the middle. The CDR3 is 15 residues long. The CDR3 coding sequence is TGTGCCAGCAGCTTGGAACCGAGCTCCTACAATGAGCAGTTCTTC. It translates to CASSLEPSSYNEQFF.

The genes are TRBV2 and TRBJ1-2; TRBD1 agrees at 7 bases. The junction had 12 bases not matched to a gene; V was cut back by 7 bases and J by 1 base. The CDR3 is made up of 16 amino acids. Germline V gene lookup returns CDR1 SNHLY and CDR2 FYNNEI. The CDR3 DNA is TGTGCCAGCATTAAGGACAGGAAAGGGGTTAACTATGGCTACACCTTC. Translation: CASIKDRKGVNYGYTF.

The chain joins TRBV28 to TRBJ1-2; D is undetermined. Germline values: CDR1 MDHEN, CDR2 SYDVKM. This CDR3 is 18 amino acids long. Trimming removed 6 bases at V and 3 bases at J, with 26 bases between. The CDR3 here is CASSPPPAGTSSYYGYTF. The CDR3 coding sequence is TGTGCCAGCAGCCCCCCTCCGGCAGGCACGAGTTCTTACTATGGCTACACCTTC.

The DNA for the CDR3 is TGTGCCAGCAGCTTGGAAGGGGGATCCTATGGCTACACCTTC. Translated: CASSLEGGSYGYTF. This chain connects TRBV5-8 to TRBJ1-2, with D perhaps TRBD1 (6 bases). CDR1 is SGHTS and CDR2 is YDEGEE in the germline V gene. V was shortened by 0 bases and J by 4 bases, with 10 bases between the two germline ends. The length of the CDR3 is 14 residues. Filled out from reference TRBV5-8 and TRBJ1-2, the complete variable domain reads EAGVTQSPTHLIKTRGQQATLRCSPISGHTSVYWYQQALGLGLQFLLWYDEGEERNRGNFPPRFSGRQFPNYSSELNVNALELEDSALYLCASSLEGGSYGYTFGSGTRLTVV.

In this sample, this clone turned up a few times. This chain links TRBV5-1 with TRBJ2-5; 12 bases fit TRBD2. Germline V gene sequence: CDR1 SGHRS, CDR2 YFSETQ. The CDR3 contains 20 residues. V was clipped by 4 bases and J by 2 bases; unmatched bases: 18. The CDR3 sequence: CASSRAKTLAGGPGQETQYF. For the CDR3, the DNA is TGCGCCAGCAGCCGGGCCAAAACGCTAGCGGGGGGGCCAGGGCAAGAGACCCAGTACTTC.